Below, 27 T cell receptor beta chains from the same sample are listed, as sequenced in a study of cytomegalovirus exposure and HLA in healthy donors. This PCR relied on a set of 60 Vbeta primers and 13 Jbeta primers. Assay: immunoSEQ multiplex PCR; the TCRdb copy retains only in-frame clones and omits some. The table records about 140,000 clones, 65% to 80% of them present only once. Sequencing was performed on PBMCs. These receptors were taken from a woman in her forties or fifties in good health and CMV-seropositive.

V usage is TRBV6-4 and J usage is TRBJ2-1, with 8 bases aligning to TRBD2. V dropped 0 bases and J dropped 3; count of bases not matched to a gene: 4. Germline CDR1 reads MRHNA; CDR2 reads SNTAGT. This CDR3 is built from 16 residues. DNA of the CDR3: TGTGCCAGCAGTGACTCTAAGGCGGGGGGCTACAATGAGCAGTTCTTC. This codes for CASSDSKAGGYNEQFF.

V usage is TRBV6-6 and J usage is TRBJ2-2; 9 nucleotides agree with TRBD1. V shed 1 base and J 6 bases; nucleotides not matched to a gene: 6. Looked up from germline, CDR1 is MNHNY and CDR2 is SVGAGI (reference sequence). The CDR3 is made up of 16 amino acids. CDR3 DNA sequence: TGTGCCAGCAGTTACTGGGGGACAGGGAGGGCCGGGGAGCTGTTTTTT. As protein: CASSYWGTGRAGELFF.

This chain links TRBV28 with TRBJ1-2, with D maybe TRBD1 (6 bases). The CDR3 spans 14 residues. From germline, CDR1 is MDHEN and CDR2 SYDVKM. Trimming pared 7 bases from V and 4 bases from J, leaving 16 bases between. CDR3 nucleotide sequence: TGTGCCAGCACCGCCCCGGGACAACGCTATGGCTACACCTTC. Protein product: CASTAPGQRYGYTF.

The genes are TRBV27 and TRBJ1-3; D is perhaps TRBD1 (6 bases). V lost 11 bases and J lost 0, with 11 bases in between. The germline V gene has CDR1 MNHEY and CDR2 SMNVEV (reference sequence). This CDR3 is 13 amino acids long. CDR3 region: CASWTVSGNTIYF. CDR3 nucleotide sequence: TGTGCCTCCTGGACAGTCTCTGGAAACACCATATATTTT.

The chain couples TRBV7-9 to TRBJ1-5; maybe TRBD1 (6 bases). The germline V and J ends were trimmed by 7 bases and 7 bases, with 14 bases remaining between them. CDR3 length: 13 amino acids. Germline CDR1 is SEHNR and CDR2 is FQNEAQ (reference sequence). The CDR3 coding sequence is TGTGCCAGCACTTCTCAGGGGAACCAGCCCCAGCATTTT. This sequence encodes CASTSQGNQPQHF. The full variable domain, completed using reference TRBV7-9 and TRBJ1-5, is DTGVSQNPRHKITKRGQNVTFRCDPISEHNRLYWYRQTLGQGPEFLTYFQNEAQLEKSRLLSDRFSAERPKGSFSTLEIQRTEQGDSAMYLCASTSQGNQPQHFGDGTRLSIL.

The gene calls are TRBV5-1 and TRBJ1-1; 10 bases are shared with TRBD1. This CDR3 spans 15 amino acids. From germline, CDR1 is SGHRS and CDR2 YFSETQ. After removal of 4 bases from V and 4 bases from J, the junction contained 7 bases not matched to a gene. CDR3 residues: CASSPGQGVLTEAFF. The CDR3, as DNA: TGCGCCAGCAGCCCCGGACAGGGGGTACTCACTGAAGCTTTCTTT.

The chain is built from TRBV7-3 and TRBJ2-1; perhaps TRBD2 as D (5 bases). The length of the CDR3 is 15 residues. Trimming shortened V by 5 bases and J by 0 bases, and 11 bases separated the two germline ends. Germline CDR1 SGHTA, CDR2 FQGTGA. The chain's CDR3 is CASSIFEGSYNEQFF. The CDR3 DNA follows: TGTGCCAGCAGCATCTTTGAGGGCTCCTACAATGAGCAGTTCTTC.

This clone was seen once. The J gene is TRBJ2-5, the V gene TRBV5-1; D may be TRBD2 (6 bases). Trimming took 0 bases from V and 4 from J, leaving 13 bases between them. Germline CDR1 and CDR2: SGHRS and YFSETQ. This CDR3 region has 15 residues. In nucleotides, the CDR3 is TGCGCCAGCAGCTTGGTCGGGAGCATTGGAGAGACCCAGTACTTC. Protein: CASSLVGSIGETQYF.

This clone came up a few times. V usage is TRBV4-3 and J usage is TRBJ2-1; TRBD2 might be the D (6 bases). CDR1 and CDR2 (germline): LGHNA, YSLEER. The CDR3 has 15 residues. Between the trimmed V and J ends, which lost 1 base and 6 bases, there was a span of 13 bases. The CDR3 region is CASSQAKTSFNEQFF. CDR3 sequence (DNA): TGCGCCAGCAGCCAAGCCAAGACTAGTTTCAATGAGCAGTTCTTC.

The chain uses TRBV5-1 and TRBJ2-7; 7 bases match TRBD2. Germline-derived CDR1 and CDR2 are SGHRS and YFSETQ. The CDR3 spans 14 residues. V trimming: 2 bases; J trimming: 3 bases; junction bases outside the gene matches: 5. The CDR3 nucleotides are TGCGCCAGCAGCTTAGCGGGAAGTGTCTACGAGCAGTACTTC. Its translation is CASSLAGSVYEQYF.

This chain links TRBV28 with TRBJ2-3; TRBD1 matches at 7 bases. With 4 bases clipped from V and 0 bases from J, the junction kept 10 bases outside the gene matches. Germline lookup yields CDR1 MDHEN and CDR2 SYDVKM. This CDR3 region has 17 residues. This CDR3 reads CASSSPGQVTSTDTQYF. CDR3 nucleotides: TGTGCCAGCAGTTCCCCTGGACAGGTTACTAGCACAGATACGCAGTATTTT.

The chain employs TRBV28 and TRBJ2-7; TRBD1 agrees at 9 bases. Per germline, CDR1 MDHEN and CDR2 SYDVKM. CDR3 length: 14 residues. The V gene end was trimmed by 6 bases and the J gene end by 7 bases; junction bases not matched to a gene: 10. DNA for the CDR3: TGTGCCAGCAGACGGGACAGGGCACATGGGGAGCAGTACTTC. It specifies CASRRDRAHGEQYF.

The chain couples TRBV5-1 to TRBJ1-2; D possibly corresponds to TRBD1 (5 bases). The CDR3 runs to 12 residues. Germline V gene data show CDR1 as SGHRS and CDR2 as YFSETQ. V was pared by 0 bases and J by 8 bases, with 8 bases between. This CDR3 is CASSLEGRGYTF. The CDR3 DNA reads TGCGCCAGCAGCTTGGAGGGGAGGGGCTACACCTTC.

The CDR3 DNA follows: TGTGCCAGCAGCGTTTATTTGACAGATACGCAGTATTTT. Its protein is CASSVYLTDTQYF. The chain combines TRBV9 with TRBJ2-3; D is ambiguous. CDR3 size: 13 residues. Germline V gene sequence: CDR1 SGDLS, CDR2 YYNGEE. Between the trimmed V and J ends, which lost 2 bases and 3 bases, there was a span of 7 bases.

The gene calls are TRBV7-2 and TRBJ1-2; D uncertain. Germline loops: CDR1 SGHTA, CDR2 FQGNSA. The V gene lost 2 bases and the J gene lost 7 bases, with 14 bases spanning the gap. The CDR3 length is 14 residues. In nucleotides, the CDR3 is TGTGCCAGCAGCTTAAGCGGGAAGTACTCTGGCTACACCTTC. It encodes CASSLSGKYSGYTF.

Written as DNA, the CDR3 is TGTGCCACCAGCAGGGAACAGGGTGCCCTTAATGAAAAACTGTTTTTT. Its translation is CATSREQGALNEKLFF. This chain connects TRBV15 to TRBJ1-4, with a tentative D call TRBD1 (6 bases). Germline CDR1 reads LNHNV; CDR2 reads YYDKDF (reference sequence). The CDR3 has 16 amino acids. V was pared by 3 bases and J by 4 bases, with 15 bases between.

The V and J genes are TRBV27 and TRBJ2-3, with 15 bases that match TRBD2. This CDR3 comprises 18 residues. V lost 5 bases, J lost 1 base, and 7 bases stayed unmatched. The germline gives CDR1 MNHEY, CDR2 SMNVEV (reference sequence). CDR3 loop: CASSAGTSGGRGTDTQYF. CDR3 bases: TGTGCCAGCAGTGCTGGGACTAGCGGGGGGAGGGGCACAGATACGCAGTATTTT.

The rearrangement joins TRBV6-5 to TRBJ2-7; D perhaps matches TRBD2 (5 bases). The germline V gene encodes CDR1 MNHEY and CDR2 SVGAGI. Trimming shortened V by 6 bases and J by 2 bases, and 17 bases separated the two germline ends. The CDR3 is made up of 15 amino acids. This CDR3 reads CASSPAGEAPYEQYF. CDR3 in DNA: TGTGCCAGCAGCCCCGCCGGGGAAGCGCCCTACGAGCAGTACTTC.

This chain connects TRBV7-2 to TRBJ1-4; 10 positions agree with TRBD1. The CDR3 is 19 residues long. The V and J ends lost 0 bases and 3 bases, in that order; junction bases with no gene match: 10. Germline V gene sequence: CDR1 SGHTA, CDR2 FQGNSA. The CDR3, as DNA: TGTGCCAGCAGCTTAGCGCTATATGGACAGGGGGTTGCTAATGAAAAACTGTTTTTT. Translation: CASSLALYGQGVANEKLFF.

The V call is TRBV7-2, the J call TRBJ2-2, with D tentatively TRBD1 (6 bases). Trimming stripped 5 bases from V and 3 bases from J, with 10 bases between. The CDR3 is 14 residues long. The germline CDR1 and CDR2 sequences are SGHTA and FQGNSA. CDR3 sequence reads: CASSPNRDTGELFF. CDR3 coding DNA: TGTGCCAGCAGCCCCAACAGGGACACCGGGGAGCTGTTTTTT.

V usage is TRBV7-6 and J usage is TRBJ2-7, with TRBD1 as a possible D gene (6 bases). V was trimmed by 4 bases and J by 3 bases, leaving 16 bases between them. Germline values: CDR1 SGHVS, CDR2 FNYEAQ. CDR3 length: 15 amino acids. CDR3: CASSSRAGVDYEQYF. The CDR3 coding sequence is TGTGCCAGCAGCTCCCGGGCAGGGGTTGACTACGAGCAGTACTTC.

A single count supports this clone. The V and J genes are TRBV19 and TRBJ2-7, with 8 bases lining up with TRBD1. The CDR3 runs 14 residues. The V segment lost 5 bases and the J segment 0 bases; nucleotides outside the gene matches: 3. CDR1 LNHDA and CDR2 SQIVND come from the germline V gene (reference sequence). In DNA, the CDR3 is TGTGCCAGTAGTTCAACAGGGGGCTCCTACGAGCAGTACTTC. It is translated as CASSSTGGSYEQYF.

The V and J genes are TRBV9 and TRBJ1-4, with 10 positions matching TRBD1. CDR1 and CDR2 (germline): SGDLS, YYNGEE. The V gene end was trimmed by 2 bases and the J gene end by 3 bases; junction bases not matched to a gene: 7. The CDR3 contains 17 residues. The CDR3 region is CASSVGTGVLANEKLFF. For the CDR3, the DNA is TGTGCCAGCAGCGTCGGGACAGGGGTTTTGGCTAATGAAAAACTGTTTTTT.

This chain joins TRBV5-1 and TRBJ2-3, with 8 positions matching TRBD2. V was pared by 2 bases and J by 5 bases, with 7 bases of the junction left unmatched. The germline CDR1 and CDR2 sequences are SGHRS and YFSETQ. The CDR3 has 15 amino acids. This CDR3 reads CASSLFSGGGDTQYF. The CDR3 coding sequence is TGCGCCAGCAGCTTATTCAGCGGGGGTGGAGATACGCAGTATTTT.

J is TRBJ2-6 and V is TRBV19; D unclear. CDR1 is LNHDA, CDR2 SQIVND, per germline (reference sequence). V shed 1 base and J shed 12 bases, with 4 bases lying between them. CDR3 length: 11 residues. The CDR3 loop is CASSIGGVLTF. DNA for the CDR3: TGTGCCAGTAGTATAGGAGGCGTCCTGACTTTC. Based on the CDR3 plus reference TRBV19 and TRBJ2-6, the full variable domain is DGGITQSPKYLFRKEGQNVTLSCEQNLNHDAMYWYRQDPGQGLRLIYYSQIVNDFQKGDIAEGYSVSREKKESFPLTVTSAQKNPTAFYLCASSIGGVLTFGAGSRLTVL.

This clone was counted between two and nine times. The chain couples TRBV5-1 to TRBJ2-5, with a weak D call TRBD1 (6 bases). Germline V gene sequence: CDR1 SGHRS, CDR2 YFSETQ. V lost 0 bases to trimming and J lost 4 bases, with 19 bases between them. This CDR3 is built from 17 residues. The DNA of the CDR3 is TGCGCCAGCAGCTTGGCCTCAGGAACAGGGTTGGGAGAGACCCAGTACTTC. Amino acid sequence: CASSLASGTGLGETQYF.

This sequence joins TRBV6-1 and TRBJ1-4; 8 bases match TRBD1. Per germline, CDR1 MNHNS and CDR2 SASEGT. This CDR3 comprises 17 residues. J lost 0 bases, V lost 3 bases, and 6 bases had no gene match. The CDR3 spells CASSDYGQGSTNEKLFF. CDR3 coding DNA: TGTGCCAGCAGTGATTACGGACAGGGATCAACTAATGAAAAACTGTTTTTT.